The source of this T cell receptor (beta chain) is a study of blood T cell repertoires in COVID-19. As for the study in general: Both acute and convalescent COVID-19 samples were obtained from the United States, Italy and Spain. T cells, B-cell-depleted T cells, or PBMCs supplied cDNA or gDNA.

Germline V CDR1 and CDR2: SGHAT, FQNNGV. Trimming took 0 bases from V and 9 from J, leaving 15 bases between them. CDR3 length: 15 amino acids. In the study's own analysis: Scientists estimated how many nucleated cells there were by amplifying reference gene primers. This table comes from immunoSEQ multiplex PCR, and its TCRdb copy is limited to in-frame clones, with some not included. V, J and clone size are those of that table, while D and trimming were read from the DNA. The sample consists of roughly 240,000 clones, roughly 86% of them appearing once. Sequenced input: peripheral blood. V and J are TRBV11-2 and TRBJ2-1, with D possibly being TRBD1 (6 bases). The clonotype originates from a woman aged 55-69 years who had recovered from COVID-19. The CDR3 DNA follows: TGTGCCAGCAGCTTAGACGGGCAGGGGTTTGGTGAGCAGTTCTTC. The encoded protein is CASSLDGQGFGEQFF.